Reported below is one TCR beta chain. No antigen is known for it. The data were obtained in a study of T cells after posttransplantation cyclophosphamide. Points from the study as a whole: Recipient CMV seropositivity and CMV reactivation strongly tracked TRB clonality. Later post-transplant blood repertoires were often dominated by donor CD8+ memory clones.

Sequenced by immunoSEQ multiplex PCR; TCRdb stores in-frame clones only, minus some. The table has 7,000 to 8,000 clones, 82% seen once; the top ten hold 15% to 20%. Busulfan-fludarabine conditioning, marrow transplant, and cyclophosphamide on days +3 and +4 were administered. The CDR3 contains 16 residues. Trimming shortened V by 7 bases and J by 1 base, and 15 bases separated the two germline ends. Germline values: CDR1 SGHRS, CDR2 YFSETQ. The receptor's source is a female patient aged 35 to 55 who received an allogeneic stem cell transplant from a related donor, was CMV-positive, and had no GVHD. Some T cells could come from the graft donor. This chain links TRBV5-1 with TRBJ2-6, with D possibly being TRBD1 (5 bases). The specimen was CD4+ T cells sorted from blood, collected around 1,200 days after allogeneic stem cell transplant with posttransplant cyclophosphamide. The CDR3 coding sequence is TGCGCCAGCGGCAATAAGGGGTTTTCTGGGGCCAACGTCCTGACTTTC. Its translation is CASGNKGFSGANVLTF.